One sample yielded the 9 T cell receptor beta chains listed below, sequenced in a study of blood T cell repertoires in COVID-19. Here immunoSEQ multiplex PCR was the method, and the copy in TCRdb shows in-frame clones only, minus some. The sample yields some 200,000 clones, 86% seen once. The sequenced sample was peripheral blood. Receptors were obtained from a woman between 70 and 85 years old with acute or convalescent COVID-19.

This sequence joins TRBV9 and TRBJ1-2, with TRBD1 identical over 7 bases. Germline CDR1 SGDLS, CDR2 YYNGEE. J gave up 4 bases and V 0 bases, and 3 bases lay outside the gene matches. The CDR3 is made up of 14 amino acids. Here the CDR3 reads CASSVEWTGYGYTF. CDR3 in DNA: TGTGCCAGCAGCGTAGAATGGACAGGCTATGGCTACACCTTC.

This sequence joins TRBV18 and TRBJ2-5; D is unresolved. Germline values: CDR1 KGHSH, CDR2 LQKENI. The CDR3 runs to 14 residues. Deletions cut 1 base from V and 4 bases from J, with 10 bases between. The CDR3 sequence: CASSPLRSGETQYF. The CDR3 nucleotides read TGTGCCAGCTCACCACTACGGAGTGGAGAGACCCAGTACTTC.

The gene calls are TRBV9 and TRBJ2-4, with 16 bases that match TRBD2. V shed 0 bases, J shed 3 bases, and the junction held 6 bases outside the gene matches. The CDR3 runs to 19 residues. From germline, CDR1 is SGDLS and CDR2 YYNGEE. The CDR3 DNA follows: TGTGCCAGCAGCGTAGAGGGACTAGCGGGGGGGAGTGGCAAAAACATTCAGTACTTC. Protein: CASSVEGLAGGSGKNIQYF.

The chain has TRBV28 and TRBJ2-1, with D hard to call. Germline V gene lookup returns CDR1 MDHEN and CDR2 SYDVKM. V lost 1 base to trimming and J lost 5 bases, with 6 bases between them. This CDR3 contains 13 residues. Here the CDR3 reads CASSLYPDNEQFF. The CDR3 DNA is TGTGCCAGCAGTTTATATCCGGACAATGAGCAGTTCTTC.

The chain joins TRBV20-1 to TRBJ1-2, with D hard to call. From germline, CDR1 is DFQATT and CDR2 SNEGSKA (reference sequence). V was clipped by 3 bases and J by 4 bases, with 6 bases between them. The CDR3 is 11 residues long. The CDR3 coding sequence is TGCAGTGCTAGTGCGGGCTATGGCTACACCTTC. The encoded protein is CSASAGYGYTF.

The V gene is TRBV2, the J gene TRBJ1-4, with 7 bases identical to TRBD1. V shed 6 bases and J 0 bases; nucleotides not matched to a gene: 4. The germline CDR1 and CDR2 sequences are SNHLY and FYNNEI. This CDR3 is built from 15 residues. The CDR3 spells CASRGGTATNEKLFF. Written as DNA, the CDR3 is TGTGCCAGCAGAGGCGGGACAGCAACTAATGAAAAACTGTTTTTT.

Regarding this clone: Other DNA sequences of this sample code for an identical CDR3. The rearrangement uses TRBV12-3 or TRBV12-4 and TRBJ2-1, with D unresolved. The CDR3 has 11 residues. With 2 bases removed from V and 10 bases from J, the gap between germline ends came to 6 bases. The CDR3 protein is CASSLSSEQFF. The CDR3 DNA reads TGTGCCAGCAGTTTAAGCTCGGAGCAGTTCTTC.

This clone was seen a few times. The chain has TRBV5-1 and TRBJ2-3; a possible D gene is TRBD1 (5 bases). Trimming pared 0 bases from V and 0 bases from J, leaving 8 bases between. This CDR3 has 15 amino acids. CDR1 and CDR2 (germline): SGHRS, YFSETQ. The CDR3 reads CASSLVRTSTDTQYF. CDR3 DNA: TGCGCCAGCAGCTTGGTTCGGACAAGCACAGATACGCAGTATTTT.

This chain links TRBV5-5 with TRBJ1-1; D is undetermined. Trimming shortened V by 5 bases and J by 4 bases, and 18 bases separated the two germline ends. Germline V gene lookup returns CDR1 SGHKS and CDR2 YYEKEE (reference sequence). The CDR3 has 15 amino acids. DNA for the CDR3: TGTGCCAGCAGGCCGGAACTTGTCGCGGGCACTGAAGCTTTCTTT. This encodes CASRPELVAGTEAFF.